Listed below are T cell receptor beta chains from one sample, sequenced in a study of cytomegalovirus exposure and HLA in healthy donors. Sequencing was performed with immunoSEQ multiplex PCR; in TCRdb, only in-frame clones are kept and a portion is missing. The sample includes more than 110,000 clones, over 75% of them seen just once. The sample comprised PBMCs. Receptors originate from a man aged 25-45 years in good health and CMV-seronegative. Each CDR3 is given with its conserved first and last residue. Fields, in order: V gene, J gene, clone size, D gene, CDR3 protein, CDR3 DNA. D genes are given only for firm matches. Rows give clone size only sometimes, using once, few, many, or a class for an expanded clone.

v_gene: TRBV5-1; j_gene: TRBJ2-2; abundance: NA; d_gene: NA; CDR3aa: CASSSPLDRLTGELFF; CDR3nt: TGCGCCAGCAGTTCTCCTTTGGACAGACTGACCGGGGAGCTGTTTTTT
v_gene: TRBV10-3; j_gene: TRBJ2-7; abundance: once; d_gene: NA; CDR3aa: CAITPSQDTTYEQYF; CDR3nt: TGTGCCATCACCCCCTCACAGGACACTACCTACGAGCAGTACTTC
v_gene: TRBV10-3; j_gene: TRBJ2-7; abundance: NA; d_gene: NA; CDR3aa: CAISESDGTLSYEQYF; CDR3nt: TGTGCCATCAGTGAGTCAGACGGGACACTTTCCTACGAGCAGTACTTC
v_gene: TRBV7-9; j_gene: TRBJ1-4; abundance: NA; d_gene: NA; CDR3aa: CASSLAGYANEKLFF; CDR3nt: TGTGCCAGCAGCTTGGCAGGGTATGCTAATGAAAAACTGTTTTTT
v_gene: TRBV7-3; j_gene: TRBJ2-1; abundance: NA; d_gene: NA; CDR3aa: CASSLQGSSYNEQFF; CDR3nt: TGTGCCAGCAGCTTACAGGGGAGCTCCTACAATGAGCAGTTCTTC
v_gene: TRBV5-1; j_gene: TRBJ2-3; abundance: NA; d_gene: TRBD1; CDR3aa: CASSSDRPPADTQYF; CDR3nt: TGCGCCAGCAGCTCGGACAGGCCCCCCGCAGATACGCAGTATTTT
v_gene: TRBV6-6; j_gene: TRBJ1-2; abundance: NA; d_gene: TRBD1; CDR3aa: CAINGLDRRDGYTF; CDR3nt: TGTGCCATCAACGGTCTGGACAGGCGGGATGGCTACACCTTC
v_gene: TRBV28; j_gene: TRBJ2-7; abundance: NA; d_gene: TRBD2; CDR3aa: CASGLVAGGYEQYF; CDR3nt: TGTGCCAGCGGGTTGGTAGCGGGTGGCTACGAGCAGTACTTC
v_gene: TRBV10-1; j_gene: TRBJ2-2; abundance: NA; d_gene: TRBD2; CDR3aa: CASSESSGGTGELFF; CDR3nt: TGCGCCAGCAGTGAGTCCAGCGGGGGCACCGGGGAGCTGTTTTTT
v_gene: TRBV4-1; j_gene: TRBJ2-7; abundance: NA; d_gene: TRBD1; CDR3aa: CASSQPDRVEQYF; CDR3nt: TGCGCCAGCAGCCAACCTGACAGGGTCGAGCAGTACTTC
v_gene: TRBV28; j_gene: TRBJ2-7; abundance: NA; d_gene: TRBD2; CDR3aa: CASSSAGLAGSEQYF; CDR3nt: TGTGCCAGCAGTTCAGCGGGACTAGCGGGGTCCGAGCAGTACTTC
v_gene: TRBV30; j_gene: TRBJ2-7; abundance: NA; d_gene: TRBD1; CDR3aa: CAWRGGSPYEQYF; CDR3nt: TGTGCCTGGAGAGGGGGCAGTCCCTACGAGCAGTACTTC
v_gene: TRBV15; j_gene: TRBJ2-6; abundance: NA; d_gene: NA; CDR3aa: CATSRDQGANVLTF; CDR3nt: TGTGCCACCAGCAGAGATCAGGGAGCCAACGTCCTGACTTTC
v_gene: TRBV5-1; j_gene: TRBJ1-4; abundance: NA; d_gene: NA; CDR3aa: CASSLAGGDEKLFF; CDR3nt: TGCGCCAGCAGCTTGGCCGGGGGGGATGAAAAACTGTTTTTT
v_gene: TRBV15; j_gene: TRBJ1-1; abundance: NA; d_gene: NA; CDR3aa: CATSRDFGQAKNTEAFF; CDR3nt: TGTGCCACCAGCAGAGATTTTGGGCAGGCGAAGAACACTGAAGCTTTCTTT
v_gene: TRBV2; j_gene: TRBJ2-1; abundance: NA; d_gene: TRBD2; CDR3aa: CASRVGTSGGTEQFF; CDR3nt: TGTGCCAGCAGGGTTGGGACTAGCGGGGGGACTGAGCAGTTCTTC
v_gene: TRBV7-2; j_gene: TRBJ1-5; abundance: NA; d_gene: TRBD1; CDR3aa: CASSKVDRAYQPQHF; CDR3nt: TGTGCCAGCAGCAAAGTAGACAGGGCGTATCAGCCCCAGCATTTT
v_gene: TRBV6-1; j_gene: TRBJ2-7; abundance: NA; d_gene: NA; CDR3aa: CASSDTTKQYF; CDR3nt: TGTGCCAGCAGTGATACTACGAAGCAGTACTTC
v_gene: TRBV19; j_gene: TRBJ1-1; abundance: NA; d_gene: NA; CDR3aa: CASSLSGRPGTEAFF; CDR3nt: TGTGCCAGTAGTCTCTCTGGGCGTCCCGGCACTGAAGCTTTCTTT
v_gene: TRBV9; j_gene: TRBJ2-5; abundance: NA; d_gene: TRBD2; CDR3aa: CASSARGGTQETQYF; CDR3nt: TGTGCCAGCAGCGCTCGGGGGGGAACCCAAGAGACCCAGTACTTC
v_gene: TRBV6-5; j_gene: TRBJ1-2; abundance: NA; d_gene: NA; CDR3aa: CASSEYSYGYTF; CDR3nt: TGTGCCAGCAGCGAGTACAGTTATGGCTACACCTTC
v_gene: TRBV5-1; j_gene: TRBJ2-3; abundance: NA; d_gene: TRBD1; CDR3aa: CASSPGQNTDTQYF; CDR3nt: TGCGCCAGCAGCCCGGGACAGAACACAGATACGCAGTATTTT
v_gene: TRBV30; j_gene: TRBJ2-1; abundance: NA; d_gene: NA; CDR3aa: CAWTGEGSGPSYNEQFF; CDR3nt: TGTGCCTGGACAGGGGAGGGTAGCGGTCCCTCCTACAATGAGCAGTTCTTC
v_gene: TRBV7-6; j_gene: TRBJ1-1; abundance: NA; d_gene: NA; CDR3aa: CASSLAASMNTEAFF; CDR3nt: TGTGCCAGCAGCTTAGCGGCCAGTATGAACACTGAAGCTTTCTTT
v_gene: TRBV5-4; j_gene: TRBJ2-5; abundance: NA; d_gene: NA; CDR3aa: CASSLGLGEETQYF; CDR3nt: TGTGCCAGCAGCTTGGGTTTGGGCGAAGAGACCCAGTACTTC
v_gene: TRBV5-1; j_gene: TRBJ2-7; abundance: NA; d_gene: NA; CDR3aa: CASSLGQGSSYEQYF; CDR3nt: TGCGCCAGCAGCTTGGGTCAGGGGAGCTCCTACGAGCAGTACTTC
v_gene: TRBV7-9; j_gene: TRBJ2-2; abundance: once; d_gene: NA; CDR3aa: CASSLDGHTGELFF; CDR3nt: TGTGCCAGCAGCTTAGACGGTCACACCGGGGAGCTGTTTTTT
v_gene: TRBV7-9; j_gene: TRBJ2-1; abundance: NA; d_gene: NA; CDR3aa: CASSLRTVNEQFF; CDR3nt: TGTGCCAGCAGCTTAAGGACAGTCAATGAGCAGTTCTTC
v_gene: TRBV28; j_gene: TRBJ1-1; abundance: NA; d_gene: NA; CDR3aa: CASSLFFWSGRSGTEAFF; CDR3nt: TGTGCCAGCAGTTTATTCTTTTGGTCAGGGAGGTCGGGGACTGAAGCTTTCTTT
v_gene: TRBV27; j_gene: TRBJ2-2; abundance: NA; d_gene: TRBD2; CDR3aa: CASSPSGLGASGGELFF; CDR3nt: TGTGCCAGCAGTCCATCTGGGCTTGGTGCTAGCGGCGGGGAGCTGTTTTTT
v_gene: TRBV4-1; j_gene: TRBJ2-3; abundance: NA; d_gene: TRBD2; CDR3aa: CASSPGGLAPVGDTQYF; CDR3nt: TGCGCCAGCAGCCCCGGGGGACTAGCCCCGGTGGGGGATACGCAGTATTTT
v_gene: TRBV4-1; j_gene: TRBJ2-1; abundance: NA; d_gene: TRBD1; CDR3aa: CASSQGRGTGASGEQFF; CDR3nt: TGCGCCAGCAGCCAGGGGCGGGGGACAGGGGCAAGCGGTGAGCAGTTCTTC
v_gene: TRBV4-2; j_gene: TRBJ2-1; abundance: NA; d_gene: TRBD2; CDR3aa: CASSQDSGGYNEQFF; CDR3nt: TGTGCCAGCAGCCAAGATAGCGGGGGGTACAATGAGCAGTTCTTC
v_gene: TRBV10-1; j_gene: TRBJ2-3; abundance: NA; d_gene: NA; CDR3aa: CASSDSGLGDTQYF; CDR3nt: TGCGCCAGCAGTGATTCTGGGCTGGGAGATACGCAGTATTTT
v_gene: TRBV5-4; j_gene: TRBJ2-7; abundance: NA; d_gene: TRBD1; CDR3aa: CASSGGQGDYEQYF; CDR3nt: TGTGCCAGCAGCGGGGGACAGGGGGACTACGAGCAGTACTTC
v_gene: TRBV2; j_gene: TRBJ2-3; abundance: NA; d_gene: TRBD2; CDR3aa: CASSELAGTDTQYF; CDR3nt: TGTGCCAGCAGTGAACTAGCGGGGACAGATACGCAGTATTTT
v_gene: TRBV30; j_gene: TRBJ1-3; abundance: few; d_gene: NA; CDR3aa: CAWSIDRSSGNTIYF; CDR3nt: TGTGCCTGGAGTATCGACAGGAGCTCTGGAAACACCATATATTTT
v_gene: TRBV30; j_gene: TRBJ2-1; abundance: once; d_gene: TRBD1; CDR3aa: CAWNRGTGGPLSSYNEQFF; CDR3nt: TGTGCCTGGAATAGGGGGACAGGGGGCCCCCTAAGTTCCTACAATGAGCAGTTCTTC
v_gene: TRBV25-1; j_gene: TRBJ2-1; abundance: NA; d_gene: NA; CDR3aa: CASGSAGYGENEQFF; CDR3nt: TGTGCCAGCGGATCAGCGGGTTATGGAGAGAATGAGCAGTTCTTC
v_gene: TRBV6-1; j_gene: TRBJ1-4; abundance: few; d_gene: TRBD1; CDR3aa: CASSESEGQGKLFF; CDR3nt: TGTGCCAGCAGTGAAAGTGAGGGACAGGGCAAACTGTTTTTT
v_gene: TRBV28; j_gene: TRBJ1-6; abundance: NA; d_gene: NA; CDR3aa: CASDGGLHSPLHF; CDR3nt: TGTGCCAGCGACGGAGGGCTCCATTCACCCCTCCACTTT
v_gene: TRBV4-2; j_gene: TRBJ2-5; abundance: NA; d_gene: TRBD1; CDR3aa: CASSHETGAGETQYF; CDR3nt: TGTGCCAGCAGCCACGAAACAGGGGCAGGAGAGACCCAGTACTTC
v_gene: TRBV2; j_gene: TRBJ2-3; abundance: NA; d_gene: TRBD1; CDR3aa: CASSQDRVRKYF; CDR3nt: TGTGCCAGCAGCCAGGACAGGGTTCGGAAGTATTTT
v_gene: TRBV20-1; j_gene: TRBJ1-2; abundance: NA; d_gene: NA; CDR3aa: CSARTPGYTF; CDR3nt: TGCAGTGCTAGAACACCAGGCTACACCTTC
v_gene: TRBV6-5; j_gene: TRBJ1-1; abundance: NA; d_gene: NA; CDR3aa: CASRRLQGYRAEAFF; CDR3nt: TGTGCCAGCAGACGGCTCCAGGGGTACCGCGCTGAAGCTTTCTTT
v_gene: TRBV10-2; j_gene: TRBJ1-1; abundance: NA; d_gene: NA; CDR3aa: CASGKGMNTEAFF; CDR3nt: TGCGCCAGCGGTAAGGGGATGAACACTGAAGCTTTCTTT
v_gene: TRBV5-4; j_gene: TRBJ2-7; abundance: NA; d_gene: TRBD1; CDR3aa: CASSSPGQGLEQYF; CDR3nt: TGTGCCAGCAGCTCACCGGGACAGGGTCTAGAGCAGTACTTC